A single sample is the source of the 30 T cell receptor beta chains below, sequenced in a study of blood T cell repertoires in COVID-19. The repertoire was sequenced with immunoSEQ multiplex PCR; TCRdb's copy has only in-frame clones and lacks some. The sample lists approximately 260,000 clones; roughly four fifths were seen once. Sample: peripheral blood. These receptors originate from a woman aged 55-69 years with active or convalescent COVID-19.

This chain joins TRBV7-3 and TRBJ2-1; 9 bases agree with TRBD2. Germline-derived CDR1 and CDR2 are SGHTA and FQGTGA. After removal of 2 bases from V and 6 bases from J, the junction contained 17 bases not matched to a gene. The CDR3 has 19 residues. The CDR3 protein is CASSLHKAGGHAARNEQFF. The CDR3 coding sequence is TGTGCCAGCAGCTTACATAAAGCGGGGGGCCACGCGGCACGCAATGAGCAGTTCTTC.

The chain has TRBV5-4 and TRBJ2-7, with 7 bases matching TRBD2. J gave up 2 bases and V 3 bases, and 5 bases lay outside the gene matches. In germline, CDR1 is SGHNT, CDR2 YYREEE (reference sequence). The CDR3 extends over 14 amino acids. The CDR3 loop reads CASSSGTTAYEQYF. The CDR3, as DNA: TGTGCCAGCAGCTCCGGGACTACCGCCTACGAGCAGTACTTC.

J is TRBJ2-1 and V is TRBV19; 7 bases fit TRBD2. The CDR3 is made up of 13 amino acids. V shed 4 bases and J 6 bases; nucleotides not matched to a gene: 3. CDR1 LNHDA and CDR2 SQIVND come from the germline V gene (reference sequence). In nucleotides, the CDR3 is TGTGCCAGTAGTACTAGCGGCCGCAATGAGCAGTTCTTC. Amino acids: CASSTSGRNEQFF.

This clone was detected once. The chain combines TRBV7-8 with TRBJ1-1, with 8 bases identical to TRBD1. CDR1 and CDR2 (germline): SGHVS, FQNEAQ. V lost 5 bases, J lost 7 bases, and 18 bases stayed unmatched. CDR3 size: 17 residues. In DNA form, the CDR3 reads TGTGCCAGCAGCCTCAGCCGGGACAGGCCCACTTACGGTGAAGCTTTCTTT. It yields the protein CASSLSRDRPTYGEAFF.

V usage is TRBV18 and J usage is TRBJ1-2, with 8 bases lining up with TRBD1. CDR3 length: 17 amino acids. Germline V gives CDR1 KGHSH, CDR2 LQKENI. The V and J ends lost 4 bases and 1 base, in that order; junction bases with no gene match: 11. CDR3 sequence: CASSQDRATQNNYGYTF. For the CDR3, the DNA is TGTGCCAGCTCACAGGACAGGGCCACTCAAAATAACTATGGCTACACCTTC.

The CDR3 DNA follows: TGTGCCAGCAGCCATCGGGGGGGAGAGCAGTACTTC. It is translated as CASSHRGGEQYF. V and J are TRBV3-1 (or the pseudogene TRBV3-2) and TRBJ2-7, with 8 bases matching TRBD2. The CDR3 spans 12 residues. Trimming cost V 3 bases and J 7 bases; bases outside gene matches: 2. Germline lookup yields CDR1 LGHDT and CDR2 YNNKEL (reference sequence).

The chain is built from TRBV23-1 and TRBJ1-5; the D gene is possibly TRBD1 (5 bases). TRBV23-1 is annotated as an ORF whose role is uncertain. The CDR3 has 14 amino acids. V dropped 0 bases and J dropped 11 bases, with 14 bases sitting between them. The CDR3 DNA follows: TGCGCCAGCAGTCAATCCGGCGGGGCCAGGGCCCAGCATTTT. Amino acids: CASSQSGGARAQHF.

The chain carries TRBV30 and TRBJ1-1, with 7 bases identical to TRBD1. There are 16 residues in the CDR3. With V trimmed by 0 bases and J by 1 base, 8 bases remained unmatched. In germline, CDR1 is GTSNPN, CDR2 SVGIG (reference sequence). The DNA of the CDR3 is TGTGCCTGGAGTGTCGGCCGGGGACAGACGAACACTGAAGCTTTCTTT. This sequence encodes CAWSVGRGQTNTEAFF. The entire variable domain, with the rest obtained from reference TRBV30 and TRBJ1-1, is as follows: SQTIHQWPATLVQPVGSPLSLECTVEGTSNPNLYWYRQAAGRGLQLLFYSVGIGQISSEVPQNLSASRPQDRQFILSSKKLLLSDSGFYLCAWSVGRGQTNTEAFFGQGTRLTVV.

The rearrangement joins TRBV28 to TRBJ1-5, with TRBD1 matching 10 bases. With 5 bases clipped from V and 4 bases from J, the junction kept 5 bases outside the gene matches. Germline assignment: CDR1 MDHEN and CDR2 SYDVKM. This CDR3 comprises 15 residues. CDR3 sequence: CASSPGQGLNQPQHF. Here the CDR3 DNA reads TGTGCCAGCAGTCCGGGACAGGGGTTAAATCAGCCCCAGCATTTT.

This chain joins TRBV18 and TRBJ2-3; 10 nucleotides align to TRBD2. V trimming: 0 bases; J trimming: 5 bases; junction bases outside the gene matches: 8. This CDR3 is 17 amino acids long. Germline assignment: CDR1 KGHSH and CDR2 LQKENI. CDR3 sequence reads: CASSPPSGGAVGDTQYF. Here the CDR3 DNA reads TGTGCCAGCTCACCACCCAGCGGGGGGGCCGTAGGAGATACGCAGTATTTT.

J is TRBJ1-1 and V is TRBV27; possibly TRBD1 for D (5 bases). CDR1 is MNHEY, CDR2 SMNVEV, per germline (reference sequence). V was cut by 3 bases and J by 4 bases, with 15 bases left in between. The CDR3 contains 15 residues. The CDR3 DNA sequence: TGTGCCAGCAGTTTTGGGAGGGGAGAGAGCACTGAAGCTTTCTTT. Residues: CASSFGRGESTEAFF.

Details on this clone: The same CDR3 arises from other DNA sequences in this sample as well. V is TRBV19 and J is TRBJ1-1; no reliable D call. The CDR3 loop spans 13 amino acids. The germline V and J ends were trimmed by 3 bases and 5 bases, with 10 bases remaining between them. CDR1 is LNHDA and CDR2 is SQIVND in the germline V gene (reference sequence). CDR3 residues: CASSITGGTEAFF. DNA of the CDR3: TGTGCCAGTAGTATTACGGGAGGGACTGAAGCTTTCTTT.

This clone was recorded a few times. The chain joins TRBV11-1 to TRBJ1-4, with TRBD1 as a possible D gene (6 bases). Trimming took off 2 bases at V and 8 bases at J, with 15 bases between the two ends. The CDR3 sequence is 15 residues long. The germline V gene has CDR1 SGHAT and CDR2 FQDESV (reference sequence). CDR3 DNA: TGTGCCAGCAGCTTACGGTCCAGGGGAGAAGAAAAACTGTTTTTT. Protein product: CASSLRSRGEEKLFF.

The chain recombines TRBV4-1 with TRBJ2-7; TRBD2 agrees at 9 bases. This CDR3 spans 16 amino acids. After removal of 2 bases from V and 6 bases from J, the junction contained 11 bases not matched to a gene. Looked up from germline, CDR1 is MGHRA and CDR2 is YSYEKL. CDR3 residues: CASSQQPGGGASEQYF. The DNA of the CDR3 is TGCGCCAGCAGCCAACAACCCGGCGGGGGGGCTAGCGAGCAGTACTTC.

The chain combines TRBV4-2 with TRBJ1-5; 7 positions agree with TRBD1. Germline V gene lookup returns CDR1 LGHNA and CDR2 YNFKEQ. The J segment lost 3 bases and the V segment lost 3 bases, leaving 5 bases of the junction unmatched. The CDR3 covers 15 residues. This CDR3 reads CASSHPGTDNQPQHF. The CDR3 bases are TGTGCCAGCAGCCACCCCGGGACAGACAATCAGCCCCAGCATTTT.

In its sample, this clone was seen once. The chain recombines TRBV7-9 with TRBJ1-5; D gene unclear. Germline V CDR1 and CDR2: SEHNR, FQNEAQ (reference sequence). This CDR3 has 14 amino acids. V was cut by 5 bases and J by 0 bases, with 8 bases left in between. The CDR3 bases are TGTGCCAGCAGCCCCCCCGGTAGCAATCAGCCCCAGCATTTT. It specifies CASSPPGSNQPQHF.

The gene calls are TRBV7-9 and TRBJ2-5, with TRBD2 matching 7 bases. The V segment lost 5 bases and the J segment 2 bases; nucleotides outside the gene matches: 14. The CDR3 consists of 17 residues. Germline values: CDR1 SEHNR, CDR2 FQNEAQ (reference sequence). The CDR3 region is CASSLKRLADLQETQYF. CDR3 DNA sequence: TGTGCCAGCAGCCTGAAACGGCTAGCGGACCTTCAAGAGACCCAGTACTTC. The full variable domain, in which reference TRBV7-9 and TRBJ2-5 provide the parts outside the CDR3, is DTGVSQNPRHKITKRGQNVTFRCDPISEHNRLYWYRQTLGQGPEFLTYFQNEAQLEKSRLLSDRFSAERPKGSFSTLEIQRTEQGDSAMYLCASSLKRLADLQETQYFGPGTRLLVL.

The chain has TRBV30 and TRBJ1-6; 8 bases align to TRBD1. J gave up 14 bases and V 2 bases, and 2 bases lay outside the gene matches. The CDR3 totals 11 residues. Germline V gives CDR1 GTSNPN, CDR2 SVGIG (reference sequence). The CDR3 nucleotides read TGTGCCTGGAGTAAGACAGGGGCCCTCCACTTT. Translating gives CAWSKTGALHF.

The chain employs TRBV30 and TRBJ1-3; D ambiguous. Germline values: CDR1 GTSNPN, CDR2 SVGIG (reference sequence). The CDR3 spans 14 residues. Trimming stripped 5 bases from V and 4 bases from J, with 15 bases between. In DNA, the CDR3 is TGTGCCTGGGTTTCGAGGGCGAGGGGAAACACCATATATTTT. It codes for CAWVSRARGNTIYF.

The chain recombines TRBV6-6 with TRBJ2-2; D unclear. From germline, CDR1 is MNHNY and CDR2 SVGAGI (reference sequence). The CDR3 has 14 amino acids. Between the trimmed V and J ends, which lost 3 bases and 5 bases, there was a span of 10 bases. In nucleotides, the CDR3 is TGTGCCAGCAGTTATCTTCGGGTAACCGGGGAGCTGTTTTTT. Its protein is CASSYLRVTGELFF.

The chain links TRBV6-5 to TRBJ2-7; 7 nucleotides line up with TRBD1. The length of the CDR3 is 15 residues. Unmatched junction bases numbered 3, after V lost 0 bases and J lost 1 base. Per germline, CDR1 MNHEY and CDR2 SVGAGI. This chain's CDR3 is CASSYSSRGSYEQYF. The CDR3, as DNA: TGTGCCAGCAGTTACTCGAGCAGGGGGTCCTACGAGCAGTACTTC.

The chain recombines TRBV30 with TRBJ2-7; 8 bases are a match to TRBD2. With V trimmed by 4 bases and J by 3 bases, 17 bases remained unmatched. Per germline, CDR1 GTSNPN and CDR2 SVGIG (reference sequence). The CDR3 is 17 amino acids. The CDR3 region has the DNA TGTGCCTGGACCGGCAGGGCGGGGGGCTCCCTGTTCTACGAGCAGTACTTC. This translates into CAWTGRAGGSLFYEQYF.

V is TRBV3-1 (or the pseudogene TRBV3-2) and J is TRBJ1-5; 8 bases map to TRBD1. Germline V gene data show CDR1 as LGHDT and CDR2 as YNNKEL (reference sequence). V was clipped by 0 bases and J by 6 bases; unmatched bases: 7. The CDR3 length is 16 residues. The CDR3: CASSQEGRGRGQPQHF. The CDR3 DNA is TGTGCCAGCAGCCAAGAGGGCAGGGGGCGAGGTCAGCCCCAGCATTTT.

This clone has a single count. The V and J genes are TRBV7-8 and TRBJ1-5; TRBD1 matches at 8 bases. Unmatched junction bases numbered 7, after V lost 5 bases and J lost 1 base. The CDR3 sequence is 16 residues long. The germline gives CDR1 SGHVS, CDR2 FQNEAQ. The CDR3 protein is CASSRDRGGSNQPQHF. DNA of the CDR3: TGTGCCAGCAGCCGAGACAGGGGCGGGAGCAATCAGCCCCAGCATTTT.

This chain uses TRBV9 with TRBJ2-5, with D perhaps TRBD1 (6 bases). Germline V CDR1 and CDR2: SGDLS, YYNGEE. This CDR3 is built from 15 residues. V lost 2 bases, J lost 4 bases, and 15 bases lay in between. CDR3 region: CASSVDPTGVETQYF. The CDR3 DNA is TGTGCCAGCAGCGTGGACCCGACAGGAGTAGAGACCCAGTACTTC.

This CDR3 reads CASSPLAGAIGEQFF. CDR3 nucleotides: TGTGCCAGCAGCCCACTAGCGGGGGCAATTGGTGAGCAGTTCTTC. The chain is built from TRBV3-1 (or the pseudogene TRBV3-2) and TRBJ2-1; TRBD2 matches at 11 bases. In germline, CDR1 is LGHDT, CDR2 YNNKEL (reference sequence). V lost 4 bases to trimming and J lost 9 bases; unmatched junction nucleotides: 8. The CDR3 runs to 15 residues.

The V call is TRBV19, the J call TRBJ1-4; no clear D gene. CDR3 length: 15 residues. V was shortened by 6 bases and J by 8 bases, with 19 bases between the two germline ends. Germline-derived CDR1 and CDR2 are LNHDA and SQIVND (reference sequence). The CDR3 DNA reads TGTGCCAGTAGGGCCCCACGGGAAGAGGAGGAAAAACTGTTTTTT. Translation: CASRAPREEEEKLFF.

This clone is a singleton in its sample. The chain combines TRBV9 with TRBJ2-2, with 7 bases lining up with TRBD2. The trim removed 1 base at V and 6 bases at J, leaving 3 bases unmatched. The CDR3 covers 14 residues. Germline assignment: CDR1 SGDLS and CDR2 YYNGEE. The CDR3 region is CASSVKGGSGELFF. In DNA form, the CDR3 reads TGTGCCAGCAGCGTAAAGGGAGGGTCCGGGGAGCTGTTTTTT.

J is TRBJ1-5 and V is TRBV30, with D possibly matching TRBD1 (5 bases). The germline V and J ends were trimmed by 3 bases and 7 bases, with 13 bases remaining between them. Germline V gene data show CDR1 as GTSNPN and CDR2 as SVGIG (reference sequence). This CDR3 region has 13 residues. The CDR3 loop is CAWSHFGGQPQHF. The DNA of the CDR3 is TGTGCCTGGAGCCACTTCGGGGGACAGCCCCAGCATTTT.

The chain combines TRBV28 with TRBJ1-2, with 7 bases lining up with TRBD1. CDR3 length equals 16 residues. With 5 bases clipped from V and 2 bases from J, the junction kept 11 bases outside the gene matches. Germline V gene sequence: CDR1 MDHEN, CDR2 SYDVKM. The CDR3 nucleotides read TGTGCCAGCAGTCAGGGGGTTGGGGGCCCAAACTATGGCTACACCTTC. Amino acid sequence: CASSQGVGGPNYGYTF.